The entry that follows covers one TCR beta chain sequence. Its antigen is unknown. No much larger clone is present one base from it, and per-base qualities are unavailable. Sequenced on an Illumina NovaSeq 6000. TCRalpha and TCRbeta cDNA libraries were constructed by 5'RACE with constant-segment primers, with sample barcodes and unique molecular identifiers being introduced. Trizol reagent was used to extract RNA from every sample. Libraries were amplified in two PCR steps, with a second sample barcode and Illumina TruSeq adapters added in the second step. The libraries were sequenced on an Illumina NovaSeq using 2 x 150 bp paired-end reads. Turning to the authors' computational methods: Demultiplexing of reads and collapsing into UMI-guided consensus sequences were performed with migec v1.2.7. Using mixcr v2.1.11, the UMI consensuses were aligned to TRA and TRB V and J templates and assembled into clonotypes. Clonotypes were classified as expanded or contracted when called significant by both edgeR and NoisET, with noise models trained on biological replicates. edgeR calls used a false discovery rate-adjusted p below 0.01 and a log2 fold-change threshold of 1. As an exploratory analysis of dynamics, max-normalized trajectories of the 1000 most abundant clonotypes were examined with PCA combined with hierarchical clustering. Each responding clone was given a CD4 or CD8 phenotype based on the CD4+ and CD8+ repertoires, which had been sequenced separately. The public reads were run again by TCRdb, first through fastp at Q25 and then through MiXCR, and only productive beta chains were kept. Every CDR3 protein is listed once, alongside the most common genes and DNA of its rows. The V and J calls and clone size are TCRdb's, not the authors'. The sample records approximately 410,000 distinct CDR3 sequences, about a quarter of which are singletons. Around 13% of the sample is held by the ten biggest clonotypes.

Ficoll-Paque density gradient centrifugation was used to isolate PBMCs. This sample was taken from a study of T-cell memory formation after mild COVID-19 (dated by TCRdb to the early 2020s). With respect to the entire study: TCR sequence clusters from the two donors were found to be largely donor specific. T-cell clones expanding and contracting after mild COVID-19 in two donors were tracked by longitudinal TCRalpha and TCRbeta repertoire sequencing. The cohort was made up of two young adult volunteers, one female and one male, who were previously healthy.

Here is what the overall study found, with its caveats: From day 15 to 85, contracting clones showed balanced CD4/CD8 phenotypes, whereas a second wave of clones that expanded from day 15 to 37 leaned towards CD4+. Contracting CD4+ clones were located mainly in the CM and EM memory subsets, whereas CD8+ clones were found to be enriched in EMRA. Only a couple of mild cases were covered in the study, and larger cohorts including severe cases with pre-infection samples were considered necessary. The second-wave clones that peaked on day 37 were not confirmed to be SARS-CoV-2 specific. Some responding clones were found in pre-infection memory, which suggests that pre-existing cross-reactive memory T cells took part in the SARS-CoV-2 response.

Germline trimming: 10 bases from V, 4 bases from J; junction bases outside gene matches: 15. The CDR3 runs 15 residues from the cysteine to the phenylalanine. Solely the CDR3 DNA is kept, with 45 bases framed from the first base. The germline V gene gives CDR1 as ENHRY and CDR2 as SYGVKD. The material sequenced was PBMCs or a T cell subset sorted from them (not recorded which). The chain uses TRBV10-3 and TRBJ2-5; 7 central nucleotides agree with TRBD2. The TCR sequence derives from an adult woman who had mild COVID-19 (a few samples of this study predate the infection). The sample titles of this study are shuffled in the database, so cell type and time point are left out; the donor was told from shared clones. The DNA sequence reads TGTGCCACCGGGGAGGCTAGCGGATTGGGAGAGACCCAGTACTTC. This is translated as CATGEASGLGETQYF.